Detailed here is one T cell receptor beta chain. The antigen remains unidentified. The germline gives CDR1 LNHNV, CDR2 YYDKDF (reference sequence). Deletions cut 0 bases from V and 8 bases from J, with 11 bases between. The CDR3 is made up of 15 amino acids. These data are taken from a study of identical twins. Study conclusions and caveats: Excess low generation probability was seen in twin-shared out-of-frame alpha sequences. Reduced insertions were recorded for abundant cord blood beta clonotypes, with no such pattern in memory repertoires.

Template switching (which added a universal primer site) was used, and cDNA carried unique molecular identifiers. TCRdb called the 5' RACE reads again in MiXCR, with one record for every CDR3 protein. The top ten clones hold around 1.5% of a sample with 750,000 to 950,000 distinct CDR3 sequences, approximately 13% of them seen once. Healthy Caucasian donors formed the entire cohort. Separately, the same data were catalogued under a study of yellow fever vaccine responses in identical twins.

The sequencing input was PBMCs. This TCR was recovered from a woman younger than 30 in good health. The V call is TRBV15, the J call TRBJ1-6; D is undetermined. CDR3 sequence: CATSREGKRDSPLHF. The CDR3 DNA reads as TGTGCCACCAGCAGAGAAGGGAAGAGGGATTCACCCCTCCACTTT.